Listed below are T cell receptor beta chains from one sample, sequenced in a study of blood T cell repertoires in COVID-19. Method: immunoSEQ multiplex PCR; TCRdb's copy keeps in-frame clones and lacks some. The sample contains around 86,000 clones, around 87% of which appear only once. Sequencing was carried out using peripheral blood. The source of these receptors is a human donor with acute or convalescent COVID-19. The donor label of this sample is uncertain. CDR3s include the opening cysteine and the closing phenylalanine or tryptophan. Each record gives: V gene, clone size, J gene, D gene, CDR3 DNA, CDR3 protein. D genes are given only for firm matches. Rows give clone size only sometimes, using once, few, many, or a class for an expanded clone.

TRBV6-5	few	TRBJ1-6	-	TGTGCCAGCATCCGGGACATCTATAATTCACCCCTCCACTTT	CASIRDIYNSPLHF
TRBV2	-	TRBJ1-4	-	TGTGCCAGCAGGGGGGGTAGGGAAGAAAAACTGTTTTTT	CASRGGREEKLFF
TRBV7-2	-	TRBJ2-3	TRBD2	TGTGCCGGCGGGGGGTCACGCACAGATACGCAGTATTTT	CAGGGSRTDTQYF
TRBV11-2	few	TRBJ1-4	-	TGTGCCAGCAGCTTAGGGGGAGTAACTAATGAAAAACTGTTTTTT	CASSLGGVTNEKLFF
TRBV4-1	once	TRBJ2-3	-	TGCGCCAGCAGCCAAGCCTTCTGGGGAGGCGGGTATACGCAGTATTTT	CASSQAFWGGGYTQYF
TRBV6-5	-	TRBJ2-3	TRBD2	TGTGCCAGCAGGGCCGGGGGGGCCTTCACGCAGTATTTT	CASRAGGAFTQYF
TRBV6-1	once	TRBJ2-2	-	TGTGCCAGCAGTGAACCGGGGGTAACGAACACCGGGGAGCTGTTTTTT	CASSEPGVTNTGELFF
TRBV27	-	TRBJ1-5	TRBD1	TGTGCCAGCAGCGTGGGGACAGGCAATCAGCCCCAGCATTTT	CASSVGTGNQPQHF
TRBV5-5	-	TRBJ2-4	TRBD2	TGTGCCAGCACCCCCCGGGGGGGCGGAGGAGCCAAAAACATTCAGTACTTC	CASTPRGGGGAKNIQYF
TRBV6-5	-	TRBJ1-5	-	TGTGCCAGCCGGTACCCAGGGGAAGGGGCCCAGCATTTT	CASRYPGEGAQHF
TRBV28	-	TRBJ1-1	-	TGTGCCAGCAGCAAATACCGGGGGTCGGGGATGAACACTGAAGCTTTCTTT	CASSKYRGSGMNTEAFF
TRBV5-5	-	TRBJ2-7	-	TGTGCCAGCAGCTTGGGGTTGGAGGGCTACGAGCAGTACTTC	CASSLGLEGYEQYF
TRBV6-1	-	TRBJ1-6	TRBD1	TGTGCCAGCCGTGACAGGGGGCCGAATTCACCCCTCCACTTT	CASRDRGPNSPLHF
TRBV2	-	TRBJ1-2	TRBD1	TGTGCCAGCAGCCAGCGCCAGGGGGAAGGCTATGGCTACACCTTC	CASSQRQGEGYGYTF
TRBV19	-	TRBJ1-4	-	TGTGCCAGTAGGACTCAGGGTGGGACTAATGAAAAACTGTTTTTT	CASRTQGGTNEKLFF
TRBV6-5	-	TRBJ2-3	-	TGTGCCAGCAGTTACTCCCAGGGTCGAACAGATACGCAGTATTTT	CASSYSQGRTDTQYF
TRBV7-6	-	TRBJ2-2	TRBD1	TGTGCCAGCAGCTTAGCAGGGACAGGGTACACCGGGGAGCTGTTTTTT	CASSLAGTGYTGELFF
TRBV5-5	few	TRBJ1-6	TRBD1	TGTGCCAGCAGCCGGCTGGGACAGCTCGTCGGTAATTCACCCCTCCACTTT	CASSRLGQLVGNSPLHF
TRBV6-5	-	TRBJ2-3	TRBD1	TGTGCCAGCAGGGACAGGGCTACGCAGTATTTT	CASRDRATQYF
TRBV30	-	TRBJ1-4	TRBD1	TGTGCCTGCGATTCCAACAGGGGCTATTCTGAAAAACTGTTTTTT	CACDSNRGYSEKLFF
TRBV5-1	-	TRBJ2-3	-	TGCGCCAGCAGCTCTGGAGGGGGGGTTGTAGATACGCAGTATTTT	CASSSGGGVVDTQYF
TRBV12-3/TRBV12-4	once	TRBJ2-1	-	TGTGCCAGCAGTTTTTGGGGGCATGAGCAGTTCTTC	CASSFWGHEQFF
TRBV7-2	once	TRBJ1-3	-	TGTGCCAGCAGCTTAACAGGAAACACCATATATTTT	CASSLTGNTIYF
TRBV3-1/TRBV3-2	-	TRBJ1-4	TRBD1	TGTGCCAGCAGCCAACCGGGACACAGGGGGCATGAAAAACTGTTTTTT	CASSQPGHRGHEKLFF
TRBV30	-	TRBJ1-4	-	TGTGCTTTGATTTCTTCGGGGGAAAAACTGTTTTTT	CALISSGEKLFF
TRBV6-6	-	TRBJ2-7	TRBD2	TGTGCCAGCAGTTACGGCCAGCGGGGCCTCTCCTACGAGCAGTACTTC	CASSYGQRGLSYEQYF
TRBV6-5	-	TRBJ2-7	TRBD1	TGTGCCAGCAGTCGGACAGGGGTGGGCTACGAGCAGTACTTC	CASSRTGVGYEQYF
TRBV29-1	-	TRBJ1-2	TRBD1	TGCAGCGAAAGGACAGGCCCACACTACACCTTC	CSERTGPHYTF
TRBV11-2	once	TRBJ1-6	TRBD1	TGTGCCAGCAGACAGGGACAGGGGACTTCACCCCTCCACTTT	CASRQGQGTSPLHF
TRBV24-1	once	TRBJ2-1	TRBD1	TGTGCCACCAGAGCTTCGGGACAGGGGGCTTATGATGAGCAGTTCTTC	CATRASGQGAYDEQFF
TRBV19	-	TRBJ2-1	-	TGTGCCAGTAGCCCGAGAGAGGGGGATCGCGCCGACAATGAGCAGTTCTTC	CASSPREGDRADNEQFF
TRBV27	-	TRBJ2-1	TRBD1	TGTGCCAGCAAGCACCGGGACAGGGGATACAATGAGCAGTTCTTC	CASKHRDRGYNEQFF
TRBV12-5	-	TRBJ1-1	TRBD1	TGTGCTAGTGGTTTGGACCCAGGGACAGGGGGGATAAACACTGAAGCTTTCTTT	CASGLDPGTGGINTEAFF
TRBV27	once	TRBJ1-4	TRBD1	TGTGCCAGCAGTTTGCGACAGGGGAGGAAAAAACTGTTTTTT	CASSLRQGRKKLFF
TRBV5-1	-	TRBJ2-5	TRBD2	TGCGCCAGCAGCTTTAGCGGGGAAGAGACCCAGTACTTC	CASSFSGEETQYF
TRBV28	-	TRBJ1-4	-	TGTGCCACCCTGGGGGCTGACAGTGAAAAACTGTTTTTT	CATLGADSEKLFF
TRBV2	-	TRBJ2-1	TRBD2	TGTGCCAGCAGTGAAGCGGGGGGGTACAATGAGCAGTTCTTC	CASSEAGGYNEQFF
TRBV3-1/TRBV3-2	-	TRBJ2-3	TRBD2	TGTGCCAGCAGCCCTGGGACTAGCGGGGAAGATACGCAGTATTTT	CASSPGTSGEDTQYF
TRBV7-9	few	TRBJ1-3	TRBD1	TGTGCCAGCAGCGCTAGACAGGGGGTCTCTGGAAACACCATATATTTT	CASSARQGVSGNTIYF
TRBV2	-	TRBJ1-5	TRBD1	TGTGCCAGCAGTGGCGGGACAGGGTATCAGCCCCAGCATTTT	CASSGGTGYQPQHF
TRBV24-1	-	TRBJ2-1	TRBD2	TGTGCCACCAGCTCGACTAGCGGGGGGGACAATGAGCAGTTCTTC	CATSSTSGGDNEQFF
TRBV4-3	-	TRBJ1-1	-	TGCGCCAGCAGCCAAGAAGAGGGCTACTGGAACACTGAAGCTTTCTTT	CASSQEEGYWNTEAFF
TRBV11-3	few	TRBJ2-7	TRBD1	TGTGCCAGCAGAGGACAGGGGAGGGAGCAGTACTTC	CASRGQGREQYF
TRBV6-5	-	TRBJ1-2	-	TGTGCCAGCAGGCAGGCCTACCTTAACTATGGCTACACCTTC	CASRQAYLNYGYTF
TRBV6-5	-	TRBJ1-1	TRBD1	TGTGCCAGCAGTACGAACGACAGGGGGAAGGAAGCTTTCTTT	CASSTNDRGKEAFF
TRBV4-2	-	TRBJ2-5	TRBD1	TGTGCCAGCAGCCAAGGACAGGGGGAAGAGACCCAGTACTTC	CASSQGQGEETQYF
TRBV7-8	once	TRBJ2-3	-	TGTGCCAGCAGCCTACCCCCGGGGGACCCCTCCGATACGCAGTATTTT	CASSLPPGDPSDTQYF
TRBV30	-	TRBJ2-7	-	TGTGCCTGGTGGAGGCTGAGCTCCTACGAGCAGTACTTC	CAWWRLSSYEQYF
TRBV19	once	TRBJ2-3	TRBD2	TGTGCCGCAAACCCGGGACTAGCAAAAGATACGCAGTATTTT	CAANPGLAKDTQYF
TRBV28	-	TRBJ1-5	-	TGTGCCAGCAGTCAGACAGGTTCTTCGCCCCAGCATTTT	CASSQTGSSPQHF
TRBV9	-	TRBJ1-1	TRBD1	TGTGCCAGCAGCGCCTTCGACAGGGGCACTGAAGCTTTCTTT	CASSAFDRGTEAFF
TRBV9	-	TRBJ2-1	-	TGTGCCTCCTCCGGACGAGAGGGCTTTAATGAGCAGTTCTTC	CASSGREGFNEQFF